The 7 T cell receptor beta chains below come from one sample, sequenced in a study of identical twins. TCRdb recomputed calls from the 5' RACE reads with MiXCR, one row per CDR3 protein. The sample shows fewer than 500,000 distinct CDR3 sequences, 20% to 25% of them seen only once. The same data also went into a second study, on T cells expressing NK-cell markers.

Sequenced sample: CD4+ T cells sorted from blood. The receptors come from a woman between 18 and 30 years old in good health.

The gene calls are TRBV2 and TRBJ2-1; a weak D match, TRBD2 (6 bases). The length of the CDR3 is 15 residues. The V end was cut by 4 bases, the J end by 0 bases, with 10 bases between. In germline, CDR1 is SNHLY, CDR2 FYNNEI. CDR3 protein: CASSARGSSYNEQFF. In nucleotides, the CDR3 is TGTGCCAGCAGTGCCCGGGGGAGCTCCTACAATGAGCAGTTCTTC.

This rearrangement joins TRBV6-5 to TRBJ1-6, with D perhaps matching TRBD1 (5 bases). The CDR3 runs 16 residues. The germline V gene has CDR1 MNHEY and CDR2 SVGAGI. The V and J ends lost 2 bases and 5 bases respectively, with 13 bases between them. CDR3 amino acids: CASSYGGTRNNSPLHF. DNA of the CDR3: TGTGCCAGCAGTTACGGCGGGACGCGTAATAATTCACCCCTCCACTTT.

The chain carries TRBV28 and TRBJ2-7; 7 bases match TRBD2. The V gene's germline CDR1 is MDHEN and CDR2 SYDVKM. The J segment lost 7 bases and the V segment lost 3 bases, leaving 3 bases of the junction unmatched. The CDR3 runs to 12 residues. CDR3 amino acids: CASSFPGGEQYF. In DNA, the CDR3 is TGTGCCAGCAGTTTCCCCGGGGGGGAGCAGTACTTC. Based on the CDR3 plus reference TRBV28 and TRBJ2-7, the full variable domain is DVKVTQSSRYLVKRTGEKVFLECVQDMDHENMFWYRQDPGLGLRLIYFSYDVKMKEKGDIPEGYSVSREKKERFSLILESASTNQTSMYLCASSFPGGEQYFGPGTRLTVT.

The J gene is TRBJ1-2, the V gene TRBV20-1, with D possibly TRBD1 on 6 matching bases. This CDR3 has 14 residues. V was shortened by 0 bases and J by 6 bases, with 14 bases between the two germline ends. Germline V gene data show CDR1 as DFQATT and CDR2 as SNEGSKA (reference sequence). The CDR3 loop reads CSAREAGQVDGYTF. CDR3 DNA sequence: TGCAGTGCTAGAGAGGCGGGACAAGTAGATGGCTACACCTTC.

The chain recombines TRBV10-2 with TRBJ1-6; 8 bases fit TRBD1. The ends lost 4 bases at V and 5 bases at J; junction bases unmatched: 1. Germline V gene sequence: CDR1 WSHSY, CDR2 SAAADI. The CDR3 has 14 residues. The CDR3, as DNA: TGCGCCAGCAGTGGACAGGGGAATAATTCACCCCTCCACTTT. Amino acids: CASSGQGNNSPLHF.

This clonotype has only a few counts. The V call is TRBV27, the J call TRBJ2-1; tentatively, D is TRBD2 (6 bases). CDR3 length equals 14 residues. V shed 8 bases and J shed 3 bases, with 14 bases lying between them. Germline V gene data show CDR1 as MNHEY and CDR2 as SMNVEV (reference sequence). The CDR3 is CASSRDLIYNEQFF. The DNA of the CDR3 is TGTGCCAGCTCCCGGGACTTGATCTACAATGAGCAGTTCTTC.

This rearrangement joins TRBV18 to TRBJ2-7; D may be TRBD2 (6 bases). The V and J ends lost 4 bases and 6 bases respectively, with 16 bases between them. The CDR3 is 14 residues long. The germline gives CDR1 KGHSH, CDR2 LQKENI. Here the CDR3 reads CASSLPGTEPEQYF. The CDR3 DNA reads TGTGCCAGCTCACTCCCCGGGACTGAACCCGAGCAGTACTTC. The entire variable domain, with the rest obtained from reference TRBV18 and TRBJ2-7, is as follows: NAGVMQNPRHLVRRRGQEARLRCSPMKGHSHVYWYRQLPEEGLKFMVYLQKENIIDESGMPKERFSAEFPKEGPSILRIQQVVRGDSAAYFCASSLPGTEPEQYFGPGTRLTVT.